This passage covers 3 T cell receptor beta chains from one sample sequenced in a study of blood T cells in healthy people across ages. It was with a sample-barcoded 5' primer and a J-beta primer mix that a second PCR of roughly 6 to 12 cycles was run. TCRdb reprocessed the 5' RACE reads via MiXCR and lists one record per CDR3 protein. Of hundreds of thousands of distinct CDR3 sequences in the sample, roughly 25% were seen once. A further study also used this sample, focusing on T cells of mothers and their children.

Source material: blood. These receptors originate from a boy aged 5-17 years in good health.

This clonotype was seen a few times. The chain employs TRBV6-1 and TRBJ1-5, with D possibly matching TRBD1 (6 bases). The CDR3 has 17 residues. Germline V gene data show CDR1 as MNHNS and CDR2 as SASEGT. Trimming cost V 3 bases and J 1 base, with 16 bases left between them. CDR3 sequence reads: CASSEVFSGASNQPQHF. DNA of the CDR3: TGTGCCAGCAGTGAGGTTTTCTCGGGGGCAAGCAATCAGCCCCAGCATTTT.

This clonotype occurred a few times. The rearrangement links TRBV6-5 to TRBJ2-3, with 7 positions matching TRBD1. This CDR3 spans 17 amino acids. Trimming took 2 bases from V and 1 from J; bases not matched to a gene: 9. From germline, CDR1 is MNHEY and CDR2 SVGAGI. The CDR3 region has the DNA TGTGCCAGCAGTTACAAGGGGGCAGGATGGGGCACAGATACGCAGTATTTT. Translation gives CASSYKGAGWGTDTQYF.

As for this clonotype: At one boundary the junction diverges from the germline segment, which might be a read error. The V call is TRBV7-2, the J call TRBJ2-5; 7 nucleotides agree with TRBD2. This CDR3 contains 13 residues. Germline V gene sequence: CDR1 SGHTA, CDR2 FQGNSA. The CDR3 nucleotides are TGTGCCAGCAGCTTAACTCGGCCCGGGGGGAAGTTCTTC. As protein: CASSLTRPGGKFF.